These 26 T cell receptor beta chains originate from one sample sequenced in a study of CD8 T cells in Susac syndrome. A quantity of about 0.5 to 1 ug RNA underwent reverse transcription using random hexamers. TCRdb re-derived calls from the immunoSEQ multiplex PCR reads in MiXCR, one entry per CDR3 protein. The sample consists of fewer than 350,000 distinct CDR3 sequences, 89% of them appearing once. Source material: CD8+ T cells from PBMCs. These receptors came from a human donor with multiple sclerosis.

The chain combines TRBV27 with TRBJ2-7, with a possible D match to TRBD1 (6 bases). V was pared by 8 bases and J by 2 bases, with 16 bases between. The germline V gene encodes CDR1 MNHEY and CDR2 SMNVEV (reference sequence). The CDR3 sequence is 14 residues long. The CDR3 DNA is TGTGCCAGCTCAGACAGGACGAACACCTACGAGCAGTACTTC. This codes for CASSDRTNTYEQYF.

The V call is TRBV9, the J call TRBJ2-7, with D hard to call. Trimming cost V 0 bases and J 0 bases, with 7 bases left between them. This CDR3 comprises 14 residues. Germline-derived CDR1 and CDR2 are SGDLS and YYNGEE. Written as DNA, the CDR3 is TGTGCCAGCAGCGTAGCGGTGGACTCCTACGAGCAGTACTTC. Residues: CASSVAVDSYEQYF.

The chain recombines TRBV13 with TRBJ2-2, with D perhaps being TRBD1 or TRBD2 (5 bases each). Trimming removed 8 bases from V and 2 bases from J, with 15 bases in between. This CDR3 has 15 residues. CDR1 is PRHDT, CDR2 FYEKMQ, per germline (reference sequence). CDR3 DNA sequence: TGTGCCAGCTACCGTGGGACGGATAACACCGGGGAGCTGTTTTTT. This gives the protein CASYRGTDNTGELFF.

V is TRBV7-9 and J is TRBJ2-5; D is perhaps TRBD1 or TRBD2 (5 bases each). The CDR3 spans 13 residues. V lost 6 bases, J lost 5 bases, and 13 bases lay in between. CDR1 is SEHNR, CDR2 FQNEAQ, per germline (reference sequence). CDR3 nucleotides: TGTGCCAGCAGTTCTGGGACGTTGGAGACCCAGTACTTC. This codes for CASSSGTLETQYF.

V and J are TRBV27 and TRBJ2-5; TRBD1 matches at 9 bases. With 9 bases clipped from V and 1 base from J, the junction kept 9 bases outside the gene matches. The CDR3 has 15 amino acids. The germline gives CDR1 MNHEY, CDR2 SMNVEV (reference sequence). The CDR3 loop reads CASRPGQGSQETQYF. The CDR3 DNA sequence: TGTGCCAGTCGTCCGGGACAGGGATCCCAAGAGACCCAGTACTTC.

This clonotype was seen more than once but under ten times. The rearrangement uses TRBV7-2 and TRBJ1-2; D unresolved. Trimming removed 1 base at V and 3 bases at J, with 3 bases between. This CDR3 comprises 12 residues. CDR1 and CDR2 (germline): SGHTA, FQGNSA. Here the CDR3 reads CASSLGDYGYTF. CDR3 DNA: TGTGCCAGCAGCTTAGGGGACTATGGCTACACCTTC.

The chain joins TRBV28 to TRBJ2-7, with TRBD2 matching 7 bases. V dropped 7 bases and J dropped 1; count of bases not matched to a gene: 4. The germline V gene encodes CDR1 MDHEN and CDR2 SYDVKM. CDR3 length: 13 amino acids. The CDR3, as DNA: TGTGCCAGCACCCTAGCGGATTCCTACGAGCAGTACTTC. Translated: CASTLADSYEQYF.

This clonotype occurred once. This chain uses TRBV28 with TRBJ2-7, with 7 positions matching TRBD2. CDR3 length equals 14 residues. After removal of 5 bases from V and 1 base from J, the junction contained 5 bases not matched to a gene. Germline CDR1 reads MDHEN; CDR2 reads SYDVKM. The CDR3 coding sequence is TGTGCCAGCAGTCTCGGACTAGAGTCCTACGAGCAGTACTTC. The encoded protein is CASSLGLESYEQYF.

This sequence joins TRBV7-3 and TRBJ2-1, with D tentatively TRBD2 (6 bases). This CDR3 is built from 18 residues. Germline V lookup: CDR1 SGHTA, CDR2 FQGTGA. Trimming removed 0 bases from V and 5 bases from J, with 20 bases in between. CDR3 DNA sequence: TGTGCCAGCAGCTTAACTGGGGGACTCCCATCTACCCACAATGAGCAGTTCTTC. It is translated as CASSLTGGLPSTHNEQFF. The full variable domain, completed using reference TRBV7-3 and TRBJ2-1, is GAGVSQTPSNKVTEKGKYVELRCDPISGHTALYWYRQSLGQGPEFLIYFQGTGAADDSGLPNDRFFAVRPEGSVSTLKIQRTERGDSAVYLCASSLTGGLPSTHNEQFFGPGTRLTVL.

The gene calls are TRBV12-3 or TRBV12-4 and TRBJ1-4; no clear D. CDR3 size: 14 residues. The germline V and J ends were trimmed by 6 bases and 8 bases, with 16 bases remaining between them. The CDR3 is CASRTGPAREKLFF. DNA for the CDR3: TGTGCCAGCAGAACCGGTCCAGCCCGCGAAAAACTGTTTTTT.

The chain links TRBV19 to TRBJ2-2; weak D call: TRBD1 (5 bases). The CDR3 extends over 13 amino acids. V was cut by 4 bases and J by 7 bases, with 10 bases left in between. CDR1 LNHDA and CDR2 SQIVND come from the germline V gene (reference sequence). The CDR3 DNA is TGTGCCAGTAGTAAAGCAGGGCACGGGGAGCTGTTTTTT. Residues: CASSKAGHGELFF.

The genes are TRBV7-2 and TRBJ2-6; D remains ambiguous. With 1 base removed from V and 2 bases from J, the gap between germline ends came to 3 bases. Per the germline V gene, CDR1 is SGHTA and CDR2 is FQGNSA. This CDR3 is 14 amino acids long. The CDR3 spells CASSLGPGANVLTF. For the CDR3, the DNA is TGTGCCAGCAGCTTAGGTCCTGGGGCCAACGTCCTGACTTTC.

The V gene is TRBV19, the J gene TRBJ1-4, with D hard to call. Germline V gene lookup returns CDR1 LNHDA and CDR2 SQIVND (reference sequence). The CDR3 consists of 12 residues. V lost 5 bases to trimming and J lost 8 bases, with 9 bases between them. The CDR3 region is CASSRGREKLFF. The DNA for the CDR3 is TGTGCCAGTAGTCGGGGTCGCGAAAAACTGTTTTTT.

The chain carries TRBV7-9 and TRBJ2-2; the D gene is possibly TRBD1 (6 bases). Trimming left V 0 bases short and J 5 bases short, with 7 bases between. Germline lookup yields CDR1 SEHNR and CDR2 FQNEAQ (reference sequence). There are 14 residues in the CDR3. As DNA, the CDR3 is TGTGCCAGCAGCTTAGCTGGACAGACCGGGGAGCTGTTTTTT. Its translation: CASSLAGQTGELFF.

The J gene is TRBJ2-3, the V gene TRBV11-2; 13 bases are a match to TRBD2. With 0 bases clipped from V and 7 bases from J, the junction kept 7 bases outside the gene matches. Germline V gives CDR1 SGHAT, CDR2 FQNNGV. The CDR3 is 17 amino acids. CDR3 amino acids: CASSLELGTSGIYTQYF. The CDR3 bases are TGTGCCAGCAGCTTAGAGCTCGGGACTAGCGGGATATATACGCAGTATTTT.

For this clonotype: The junction differs from germline at one of its ends, possibly a read error. J is TRBJ2-2 and V is TRBV7-7; D is unresolved. The CDR3 loop spans 16 amino acids. Germline loops: CDR1 SSHAT, CDR2 FNYEAQ (reference sequence). CDR3 protein: CASSSRTAGRTGELFF. The DNA of the CDR3 is TGTGCTAGCAGCAGCCGGACGGCCGGTCGGACCGGGGAGCTGTTTTTT.

The chain links TRBV29-1 to TRBJ2-5, with 7 bases that match TRBD1. Germline V lookup: CDR1 SQVTM, CDR2 ANQGSEA. V lost 6 bases, J lost 0 bases, and 10 bases stayed unmatched. This CDR3 is 15 amino acids long. The CDR3 here is CSVDPGGLYQETQYF. The DNA for the CDR3 is TGCAGCGTAGACCCAGGGGGATTGTACCAAGAGACCCAGTACTTC.

The V call is TRBV3-1, the J call TRBJ2-7; TRBD1 aligns across 9 bases. This CDR3 has 16 amino acids. CDR1 is LGHDT, CDR2 YNNKEL, per germline (reference sequence). Unmatched junction bases numbered 6, after V lost 0 bases and J lost 3 bases. The CDR3 region has the DNA TGTGCCAGCAGCCAAGATCTCGCGGGACAGGGCTACGAGCAGTACTTC. The encoded protein is CASSQDLAGQGYEQYF.

This clonotype occurred once. The chain uses TRBV14 and TRBJ1-6; 7 bases match TRBD1. Germline V gene data show CDR1 as SGHDN and CDR2 as FVKESK. The V segment lost 4 bases and the J segment 10 bases; nucleotides outside the gene matches: 7. The CDR3 extends over 14 amino acids. In DNA form, the CDR3 reads TGTGCCAGCAGCCCCCGGGACAGAGGATCACCCCTCCACTTT. Translating it yields CASSPRDRGSPLHF.

V usage is TRBV25-1 and J usage is TRBJ1-1; 9 bases fit TRBD1. The germline gives CDR1 MGHDK, CDR2 SYGVNS. The junction had 9 bases not matched to a gene; V was cut back by 4 bases and J by 6 bases. This CDR3 spans 15 amino acids. The CDR3 reads CASSATGGESAEAFF. As DNA, the CDR3 is TGTGCCAGCAGTGCGACAGGGGGGGAGAGTGCTGAAGCTTTCTTT. Variable domain in full (rest from reference TRBV25-1 and TRBJ1-1): EADIYQTPRYLVIGTGKKITLECSQTMGHDKMYWYQQDPGMELHLIHYSYGVNSTEKGDLSSESTVSRIRTEHFPLTLESARPSHTSQYLCASSATGGESAEAFFGQGTRLTVV.

This chain uses TRBV25-1 with TRBJ1-5; a possible D gene is TRBD1 (5 bases). The germline gives CDR1 MGHDK, CDR2 SYGVNS. Deletions cut 4 bases from V and 3 bases from J, with 13 bases between. The CDR3 totals 15 residues. In nucleotides, the CDR3 is TGTGCCAGCAGTGCTCCCGGGACGGACAATCAGCCCCAGCATTTT. Translated: CASSAPGTDNQPQHF.

The CDR3 is CASSTRRVNEQFF. CDR3 bases: TGTGCCAGCAGTACACGACGGGTCAATGAGCAGTTCTTC. This chain connects TRBV12-3 or TRBV12-4 to TRBJ2-1, with D unresolved. Trimming stripped 5 bases from V and 6 bases from J, with 11 bases between. The CDR3 consists of 13 residues.

The J gene is TRBJ1-1, the V gene TRBV20-1, with D unresolved. The V gene's germline CDR1 is DFQATT and CDR2 SNEGSKA (reference sequence). CDR3 length equals 14 residues. Trimming shortened V by 6 bases and J by 4 bases, and 18 bases separated the two germline ends. CDR3: CSAFPDKGSTEAFF. The CDR3 region has the DNA TGCAGTGCCTTCCCAGATAAGGGATCCACTGAAGCTTTCTTT.

The chain carries TRBV28 and TRBJ2-6; D ambiguous. The CDR3 contains 14 residues. The germline V gene has CDR1 MDHEN and CDR2 SYDVKM. V was shortened by 5 bases and J by 3 bases, with 8 bases between the two germline ends. CDR3 nucleotides: TGTGCCAGCAGTCCTAGAGTTGGGGCCAACGTCCTGACTTTC. Translating gives CASSPRVGANVLTF.

The chain combines TRBV20-1 with TRBJ1-2; TRBD1 might be the D (5 bases). The germline V and J ends were trimmed by 6 bases and 7 bases, with 18 bases remaining between them. This CDR3 comprises 13 residues. CDR1 is DFQATT, CDR2 SNEGSKA, per germline (reference sequence). The CDR3 is CSATGSGGGGYTF. CDR3 DNA sequence: TGCAGTGCAACAGGTTCCGGCGGTGGTGGCTACACCTTC.

The rearrangement uses TRBV6-6 and TRBJ2-1; D possibly matches TRBD1 or TRBD2 (5 bases each). In germline, CDR1 is MNHNY, CDR2 SVGAGI (reference sequence). CDR3 size: 16 residues. V lost 0 bases and J lost 4, with 13 bases in between. Written as DNA, the CDR3 is TGTGCCAGCAGTTACTCTGGGGGAGCCCATTACAATGAGCAGTTCTTC. Translated: CASSYSGGAHYNEQFF.